The text below deals with one T cell receptor (beta chain). Its target is unknown. The CDR3 totals 13 residues. Unmatched junction bases numbered 5, after V lost 5 bases and J lost 6 bases. The sample originates from a study of blood T cells in healthy people across ages. General study results and limits: Both higher diversity and more naive CD4+ cells marked long-lived donors when set against aged donors. Older age went with lower TCR beta diversity per million T cells, in a roughly linear way.

Together with a sample-barcoded 5' primer, a J-beta primer mix was included in a second PCR lasting about 6 to 11 cycles. Any given sample supplied a minimum of 3 million CDR3-containing paired-end reads. TCRdb reprocessed the 5' RACE reads via MiXCR and lists one record per CDR3 protein. The profile covers around 870,000 distinct CDR3 sequences, with more than 25% appearing a single time and 15% to 20% taken by the ten largest. Sequencing was performed on blood. This TCR derives from a woman of 80 years or more in good health. The chain combines TRBV12-3 or TRBV12-4 with TRBJ2-7, with 9 bases matching TRBD1. CDR3 sequence: CASSDRGGSEQYF. CDR3 bases: TGTGCCAGCAGTGACAGGGGGGGATCCGAGCAGTACTTC.